This T cell receptor (beta chain) comes out of a study of vaccination effects on CD4 cells after COVID-19. Study-level information: Samples were taken post-vaccine, and their median timing was 72 days after the second dose.

This CDR3 is 14 amino acids long. V lost 5 bases, J lost 6 bases, and 2 bases stayed unmatched. Germline CDR1 and CDR2: LNHDA and SQIVND (reference sequence). TCRdb keeps only in-frame clones here, not all; method: immunoSEQ multiplex PCR. The data contain about 81,000 clones, roughly 80% of them singletons. Antigen-specific CD4+ T cells were expanded (with viral peptide pools) by the ViraFEST assay ahead of sequencing. Subsequent to a culture period of around eleven days, CD4+ T cells were isolated. Two-dose BNT162b2 or mRNA-1273 vaccination was given to participants. None of these healthy vaccinees had been infected with SARS-CoV-2 before vaccination. Half the medium was replaced with IL-2 medium on days 3 and 7. In regard to this clone: As yet, its antigen is unknown.

Study results and caveats: Pronounced clonal contraction occurred in clones induced by infection and by vaccine late after vaccination.

This clonotype was obtained from a human donor who received a COVID-19 vaccine. The material sequenced was CD4+ T cells from PBMCs cultured with HCoV-OC43 spike peptides, taken after COVID-19 vaccination. Subset defined: HCoV-OC43 spike overlapping peptide pool stimulation. This rearrangement joins TRBV19 to TRBJ2-1; 12 bases are a match to TRBD1. The CDR3 DNA sequence: TGTGCCAGTAGTCCGGGACAGGGGGCCAATGAGCAGTTCTTC. It yields the protein CASSPGQGANEQFF.